The present T cell receptor beta chain was sequenced within a study of blood T cell repertoires in COVID-19. Background on the study: From T cells, B-cell-depleted T cells, or PBMCs came the material, which was cDNA or gDNA.

Original data processing: Amplified reference gene primers provided the basis for estimating nucleated cell counts. Repertoires were generated with immunoSEQ multiplex PCR, while TCRdb's copy carries only in-frame clones and drops some. V and J calls and clone size are given by that table; D and trimming were obtained from the DNA. The table shows approximately 74,000 clones, with approximately 75% occurring only once. Germline V CDR1 and CDR2: MDHEN, SYDVKM. The CDR3 extends over 16 amino acids. V shed 0 bases and J 0 bases; nucleotides not matched to a gene: 2. This TCR came from a human donor in a cohort sampled during active COVID-19. Material: peripheral blood. The rearrangement joins TRBV28 to TRBJ2-7, with 10 bases aligning to TRBD2. The chain's CDR3 is CASSLWASGSSYEQYF. CDR3 nucleotide sequence: TGTGCCAGCAGTTTATGGGCTAGCGGGAGCTCCTACGAGCAGTACTTC.